This T cell receptor (beta chain) comes out of a study of CD4 T cells in relation to SARS-CoV-2 and coronaviruses. Study in general: PBMCs were cultured with antigen for roughly 10 days before TCR beta sequencing.

Some clones are missing from TCRdb's copy, which holds only in-frame ones; the method was immunoSEQ multiplex PCR. The table records 18,000 or so clones, around 75% of them present only once. The CDR3 has 15 amino acids. Germline V lookup: CDR1 SSHAT, CDR2 FNYEAQ (reference sequence). On this clone itself: Antigen specificity is unknown. An end of the junction does not agree with germline; a read error may underlie this.

CD4+ T cells from unexposed donors were obtained before the COVID-19 pandemic (2011-2018). The cells were cultured for under twelve days before CD4+ T cells were isolated. Cells permitting, SARS-CoV-2 S/N and four cold-coronavirus spikes were tested on unexposed-donor CD4+ T cells. PBMCs were plated at roughly 2 million per well in IL-2-containing medium. This receptor was obtained from a human donor in good health. The sample was CD4+ T cells from PBMCs, cultured in vitro. This chain joins TRBV7-7 and TRBJ2-5, with 9 positions matching TRBD1. The CDR3 here is CASSSRQGVGETQYF. The CDR3, as DNA: TGTGCTAGCAGCTCCCGACAGGGGGTCGGAGAGACCCAGTACTTC.